Sequencing of this T cell receptor (beta chain) was carried out in a study of early T cells in non-severe SARS-CoV-2 infection. The sample holds many counts of this clonotype. The germline gives CDR1 MDHEN, CDR2 SYDVKM. The CDR3 has 13 amino acids. V dropped 6 bases and J dropped 7 bases, with 15 bases sitting between them. Individual cDNA molecules received unique molecular identifiers. TCRdb re-derived calls from the 5' RACE reads in MiXCR, one entry per CDR3 protein. In the table there are some 40,000 distinct CDR3 sequences, 3% to 4.5% of which are singletons. The chain carries TRBV28 and TRBJ2-5; a weak D match, TRBD1 (6 bases). The sample taken for sequencing was whole blood. This TCR came from an adult who was a healthcare worker with PCR-confirmed SARS-CoV-2 infection or an uninfected control (not recorded which). Here the CDR3 reads CASSLQGSGTQYF. Written as DNA, the CDR3 is TGTGCCAGCAGCCTACAGGGTTCGGGGACCCAGTACTTC.